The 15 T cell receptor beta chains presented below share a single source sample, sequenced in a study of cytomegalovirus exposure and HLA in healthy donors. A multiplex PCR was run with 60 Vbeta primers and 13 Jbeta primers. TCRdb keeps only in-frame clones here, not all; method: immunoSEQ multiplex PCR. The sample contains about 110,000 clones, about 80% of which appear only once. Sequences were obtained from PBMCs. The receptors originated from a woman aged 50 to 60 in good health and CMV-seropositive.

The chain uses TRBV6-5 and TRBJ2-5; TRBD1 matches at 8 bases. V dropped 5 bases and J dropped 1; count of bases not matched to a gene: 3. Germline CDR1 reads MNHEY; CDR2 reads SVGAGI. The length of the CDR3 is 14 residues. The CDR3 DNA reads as TGTGCCAGCAGTCGCGGGACAGGCCAAGAGACCCAGTACTTC. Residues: CASSRGTGQETQYF.

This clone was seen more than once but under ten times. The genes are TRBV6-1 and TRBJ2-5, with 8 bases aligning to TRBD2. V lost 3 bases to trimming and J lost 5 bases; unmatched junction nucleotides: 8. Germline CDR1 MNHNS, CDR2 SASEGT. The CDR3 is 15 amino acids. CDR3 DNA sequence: TGTGCCAGCAGTGAGGGGAGCGGGGGTGGCGAGACCCAGTACTTC. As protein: CASSEGSGGGETQYF.

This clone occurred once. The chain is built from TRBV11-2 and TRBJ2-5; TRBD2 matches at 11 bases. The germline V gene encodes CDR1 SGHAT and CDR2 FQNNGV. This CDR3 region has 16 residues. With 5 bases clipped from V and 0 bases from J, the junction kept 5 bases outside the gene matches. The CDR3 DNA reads TGTGCCAGCAGCGGACCTAGCGGGGGGAACCAAGAGACCCAGTACTTC. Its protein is CASSGPSGGNQETQYF.

The CDR3 bases are TGTGCCAGCAGCTGGGGACAGGGGGTGAGGAATGAGCAGTTCTTC. It is translated as CASSWGQGVRNEQFF. This chain joins TRBV5-8 and TRBJ2-1, with 11 bases lining up with TRBD1. V lost 3 bases to trimming and J lost 7 bases; unmatched junction nucleotides: 6. The CDR3 sequence is 15 residues long. Germline-derived CDR1 and CDR2 are SGHTS and YDEGEE.

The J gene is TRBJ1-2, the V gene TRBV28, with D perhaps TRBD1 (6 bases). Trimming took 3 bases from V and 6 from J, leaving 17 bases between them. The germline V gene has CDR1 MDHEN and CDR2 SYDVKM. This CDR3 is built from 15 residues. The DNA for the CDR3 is TGTGCCAGCAGTTTTCCCCAGGGGATGGGCGATGGCTACACCTTC. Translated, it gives CASSFPQGMGDGYTF.

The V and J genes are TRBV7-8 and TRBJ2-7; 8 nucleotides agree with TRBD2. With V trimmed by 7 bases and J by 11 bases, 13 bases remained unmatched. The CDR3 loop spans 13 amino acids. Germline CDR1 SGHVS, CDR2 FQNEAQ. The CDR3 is CASTSGGGRIKYF. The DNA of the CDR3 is TGTGCCAGCACCTCCGGCGGGGGGCGCATAAAGTACTTC.

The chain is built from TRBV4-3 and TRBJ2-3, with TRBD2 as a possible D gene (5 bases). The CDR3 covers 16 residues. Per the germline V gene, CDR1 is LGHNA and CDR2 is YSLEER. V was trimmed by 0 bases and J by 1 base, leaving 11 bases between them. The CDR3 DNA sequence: TGCGCCAGCAGCCAAGATTCCCGCGGGCGCACAGATACGCAGTATTTT. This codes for CASSQDSRGRTDTQYF.

The DNA for the CDR3 is TGTGCCAGCAACCCGATGAATACGGGGGATATCACAGATACGCAGTATTTT. Its protein product is CASNPMNTGDITDTQYF. The V gene is TRBV5-5, the J gene TRBJ2-3, with D possibly being TRBD2 (6 bases). CDR3 size: 17 residues. V lost 6 bases and J 2 bases, leaving 22 bases between the germline ends. Germline V gives CDR1 SGHKS, CDR2 YYEKEE (reference sequence).

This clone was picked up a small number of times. The CDR3 sequence is CASSSLAFGEEAFF. The CDR3 DNA reads as TGTGCCAGCAGTAGTCTTGCCTTCGGAGAAGAAGCTTTCTTT. This sequence joins TRBV6-5 and TRBJ1-1; D is unclear. CDR3 size: 14 residues. The germline CDR1 and CDR2 sequences are MNHEY and SVGAGI. The V and J ends lost 5 bases and 8 bases respectively, with 18 bases between them.

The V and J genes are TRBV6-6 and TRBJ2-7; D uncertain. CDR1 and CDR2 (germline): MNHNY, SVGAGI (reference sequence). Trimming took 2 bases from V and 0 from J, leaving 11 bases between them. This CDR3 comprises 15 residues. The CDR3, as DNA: TGTGCCAGCAGTTACGGCTCCCGGAGCTCCTACGAGCAGTACTTC. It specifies CASSYGSRSSYEQYF.

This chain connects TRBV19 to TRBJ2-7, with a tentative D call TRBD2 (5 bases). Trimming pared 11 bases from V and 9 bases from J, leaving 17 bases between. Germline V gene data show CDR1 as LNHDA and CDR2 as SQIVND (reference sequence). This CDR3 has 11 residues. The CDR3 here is CAVGDQIPQYF. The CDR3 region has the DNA TGTGCCGTCGGGGATCAGATACCGCAGTACTTC.

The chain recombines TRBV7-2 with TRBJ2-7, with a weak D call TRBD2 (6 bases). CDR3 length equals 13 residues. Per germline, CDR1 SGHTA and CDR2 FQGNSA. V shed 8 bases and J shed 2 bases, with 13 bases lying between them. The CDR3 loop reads CASGHPGAYEQYF. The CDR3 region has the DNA TGTGCCAGCGGCCACCCGGGGGCCTACGAGCAGTACTTC.

Here the CDR3 DNA reads TGTGCCAGCAGTTCCTTCCCACGGGCTGAAGCTTTCTTT. Amino acids: CASSSFPRAEAFF. The J gene is TRBJ1-1, the V gene TRBV6-1, with D hard to call. Trimming took 5 bases from V and 6 from J, leaving 13 bases between them. This CDR3 comprises 13 residues. From germline, CDR1 is MNHNS and CDR2 SASEGT.

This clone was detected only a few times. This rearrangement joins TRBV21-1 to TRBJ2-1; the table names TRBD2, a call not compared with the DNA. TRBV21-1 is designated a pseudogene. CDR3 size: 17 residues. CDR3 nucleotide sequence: TGTGCCAGCAGCAAAAAATCTAGAAGGGACTACTACAATGAGCAGTTCTTC. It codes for CASSKKSRRDYYNEQFF.

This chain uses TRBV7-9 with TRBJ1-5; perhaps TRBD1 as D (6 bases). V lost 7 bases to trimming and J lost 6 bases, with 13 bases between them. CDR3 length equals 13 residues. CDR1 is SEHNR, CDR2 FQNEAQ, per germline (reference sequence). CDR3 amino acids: CASTQGRGQPQHF. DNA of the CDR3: TGTGCCAGCACCCAGGGGAGGGGTCAGCCCCAGCATTTT.